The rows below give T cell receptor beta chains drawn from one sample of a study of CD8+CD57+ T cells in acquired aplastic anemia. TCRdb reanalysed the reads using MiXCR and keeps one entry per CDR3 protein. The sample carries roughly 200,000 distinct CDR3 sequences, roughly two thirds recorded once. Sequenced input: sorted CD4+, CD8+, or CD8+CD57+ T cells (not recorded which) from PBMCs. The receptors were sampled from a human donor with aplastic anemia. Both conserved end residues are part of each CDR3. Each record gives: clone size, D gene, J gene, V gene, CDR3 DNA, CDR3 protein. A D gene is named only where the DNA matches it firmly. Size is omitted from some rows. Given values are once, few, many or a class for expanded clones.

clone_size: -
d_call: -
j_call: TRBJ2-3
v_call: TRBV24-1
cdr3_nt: TGTGCCACAGGGACGGATAGCACAGATACGCAGTATTTT
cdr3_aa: CATGTDSTDTQYF

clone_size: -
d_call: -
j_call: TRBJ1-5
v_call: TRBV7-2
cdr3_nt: TGTGCCAGCAGCAAACCAGACGGGCAGCCCCAGCATTTT
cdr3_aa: CASSKPDGQPQHF

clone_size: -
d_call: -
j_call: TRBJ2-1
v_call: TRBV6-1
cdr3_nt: TGTGCCAGCGGCGTCCAGGAGGAGCATGAGCAGTTCTTC
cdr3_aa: CASGVQEEHEQFF

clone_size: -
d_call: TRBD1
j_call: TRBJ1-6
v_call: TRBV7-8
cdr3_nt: TGTGCCAGCAGCCTCCTATTATCAGGACAGGGTATTTCACCCCTCCACTTT
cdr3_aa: CASSLLLSGQGISPLHF

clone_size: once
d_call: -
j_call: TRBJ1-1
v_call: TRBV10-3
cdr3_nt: TGTGCCATCAGTGCCCCAAATAGGGCTGAAGCTTTCTTT
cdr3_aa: CAISAPNRAEAFF

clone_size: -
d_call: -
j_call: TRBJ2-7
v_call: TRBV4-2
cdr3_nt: TGTGCCAGCAGCCCCTTGCAGGGCGAGCAGTACTTC
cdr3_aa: CASSPLQGEQYF

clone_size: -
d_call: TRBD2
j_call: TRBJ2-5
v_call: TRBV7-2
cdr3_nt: TGTGCCAGCAGCTTAGGTCGTCGACTAGCGGGGGCCCAAGAGACCCAGTACTTC
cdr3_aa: CASSLGRRLAGAQETQYF

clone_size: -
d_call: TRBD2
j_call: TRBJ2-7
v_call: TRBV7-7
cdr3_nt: TGTGCCAGCAGCTTAGTGACGGGGGGTGGGCAGTACTTC
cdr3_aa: CASSLVTGGGQYF

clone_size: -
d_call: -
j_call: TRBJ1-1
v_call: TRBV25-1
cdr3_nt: TGTGCCAGCAGTGGCAGAGGCTACACTGAAGCTTTCTTT
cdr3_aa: CASSGRGYTEAFF

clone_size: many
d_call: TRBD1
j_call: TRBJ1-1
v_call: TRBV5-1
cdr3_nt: TGCGCCAGCAGCTTTCCCGACAGGGGACGGGCTCACATGAACACTGAAGCTTTCTTT
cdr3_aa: CASSFPDRGRAHMNTEAFF

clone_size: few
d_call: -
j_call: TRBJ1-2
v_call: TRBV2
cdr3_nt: TGTGCCAGCAGTGAACTCGGGGGCAATGGCTACACCTTC
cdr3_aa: CASSELGGNGYTF

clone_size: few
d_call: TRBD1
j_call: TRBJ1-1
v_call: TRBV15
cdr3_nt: TGTGCCACCAGCAGGGGGCATACTCCAGCGACAGGGTTGAACACTGAAGCTTTCTTT
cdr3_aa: CATSRGHTPATGLNTEAFF

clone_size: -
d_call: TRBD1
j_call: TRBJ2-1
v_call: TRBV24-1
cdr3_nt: TGTGCCACCAGTGACACCACAGGGGGCTCCTACAATGAGCAGTTCTTC
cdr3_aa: CATSDTTGGSYNEQFF

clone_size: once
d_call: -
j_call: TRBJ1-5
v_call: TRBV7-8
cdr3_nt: TGTGCCAGCAGCTCGAGGGTTCTGAAAAATAGCAATCAGCCCCAGCATTTT
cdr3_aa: CASSSRVLKNSNQPQHF

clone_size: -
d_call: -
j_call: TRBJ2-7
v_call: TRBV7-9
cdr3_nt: TGTGCCAGCAGCGGACCAGGGGTAGGCTACGAGCAGTACTTC
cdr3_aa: CASSGPGVGYEQYF

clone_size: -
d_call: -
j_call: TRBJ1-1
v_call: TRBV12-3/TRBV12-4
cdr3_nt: TGTGCCAGCAGTTTAGGGGGGGGAAGCACTGAAGCTTTCTTT
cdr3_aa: CASSLGGGSTEAFF

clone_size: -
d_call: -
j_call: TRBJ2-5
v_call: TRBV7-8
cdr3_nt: TGTGCCAGCAGCGAGCAAGGGACTGGAGAGACCCAGTACTTC
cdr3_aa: CASSEQGTGETQYF

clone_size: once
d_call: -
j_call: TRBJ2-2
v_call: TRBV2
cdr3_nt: TGTGCCAGCAGTTTTGGGACCCACACCGGGGAGCTGTTTTTT
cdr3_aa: CASSFGTHTGELFF

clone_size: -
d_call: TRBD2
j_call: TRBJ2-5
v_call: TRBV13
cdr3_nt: TGTGCCAGCAGTTACGCGACGCGGGGGGGCGAGACCCAGTACTTC
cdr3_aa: CASSYATRGGETQYF

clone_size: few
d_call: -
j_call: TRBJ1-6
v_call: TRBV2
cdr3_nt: TGTGCCAGCAGTGAAGCGGGGGTAGCGGCATCGCCCCTCCACTTT
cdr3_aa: CASSEAGVAASPLHF

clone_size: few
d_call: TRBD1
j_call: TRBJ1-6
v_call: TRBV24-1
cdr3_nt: TGTGCCACCAGTGGTACGACAGGGGGCGTGAAGAATTCACCCCTCCACTTT
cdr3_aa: CATSGTTGGVKNSPLHF

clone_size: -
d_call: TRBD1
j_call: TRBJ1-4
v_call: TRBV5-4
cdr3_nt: TGTGCCAGCAGCCCCACCGGGACAGGGGGCGCGGGTGAAAAACTGTTTTTT
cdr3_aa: CASSPTGTGGAGEKLFF

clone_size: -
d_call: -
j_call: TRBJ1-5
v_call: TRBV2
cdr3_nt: TGTGCCAGCAAGGAAGGGATACGCCAGCATTTT
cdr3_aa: CASKEGIRQHF

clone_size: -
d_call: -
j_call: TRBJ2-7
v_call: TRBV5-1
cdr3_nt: TGCGCCAGCAGCTTGCCGGGCAGGGAGCCCGAGCAGTACTTC
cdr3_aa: CASSLPGREPEQYF

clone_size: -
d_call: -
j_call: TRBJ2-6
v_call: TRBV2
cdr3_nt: TGTGCCAGCAGCCCGGAGGCTGGGGCCAACGTCCTGACTTTC
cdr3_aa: CASSPEAGANVLTF

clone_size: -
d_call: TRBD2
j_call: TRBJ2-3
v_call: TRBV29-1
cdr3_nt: TGCAGCGTTGTGCTAGCGGGGCCCACAGATACGCAGTATTTT
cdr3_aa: CSVVLAGPTDTQYF

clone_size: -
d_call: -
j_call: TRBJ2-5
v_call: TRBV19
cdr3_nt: TGTGCCAGTAGTACCGGCCCCCAGGGTCTTCAAGAGACCCAGTACTTC
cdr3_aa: CASSTGPQGLQETQYF

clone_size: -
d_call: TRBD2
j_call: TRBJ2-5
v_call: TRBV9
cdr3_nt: TGTGCCAGCAGCGGCCCCACGCAGGCGGGGGTAGAGACCCAGTACTTC
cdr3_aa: CASSGPTQAGVETQYF

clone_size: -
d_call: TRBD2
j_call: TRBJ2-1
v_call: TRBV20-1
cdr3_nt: TGCAGTGCCCAGGCTAGCGGGGGGCCTTTTAATTTCGATGAGCAGTTCTTC
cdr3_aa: CSAQASGGPFNFDEQFF

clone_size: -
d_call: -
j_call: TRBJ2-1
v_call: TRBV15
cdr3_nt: TGTGCCACCAGCAGTCAATCAGGGGCGAGGCAGTTCTTC
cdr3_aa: CATSSQSGARQFF

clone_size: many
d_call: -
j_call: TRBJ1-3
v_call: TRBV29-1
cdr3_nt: TGCAGCGTTGAAGATAAGAGACTGGGGGACTCTGGAAACACCATATATTTT
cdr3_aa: CSVEDKRLGDSGNTIYF

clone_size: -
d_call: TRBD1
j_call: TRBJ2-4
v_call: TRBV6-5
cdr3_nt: TGTGCCAGCAGTCAACAGGGGGTAGGAAACATTCAGTACTTC
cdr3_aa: CASSQQGVGNIQYF

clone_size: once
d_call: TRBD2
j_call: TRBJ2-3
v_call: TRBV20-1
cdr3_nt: TGCAGTGCTAGAGACGGACTAGCGGGACATACGCAGTATTTT
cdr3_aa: CSARDGLAGHTQYF

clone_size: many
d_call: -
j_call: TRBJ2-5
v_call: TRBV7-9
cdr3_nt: TGTGCCAGCAGCTCTCTAGCGGAGACCCAGTACTTC
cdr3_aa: CASSSLAETQYF

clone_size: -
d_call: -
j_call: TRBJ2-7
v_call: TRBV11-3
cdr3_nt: TGTGCCAGCAGCTCCGAGGTCGTATACGAGCAGTACTTC
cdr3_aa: CASSSEVVYEQYF

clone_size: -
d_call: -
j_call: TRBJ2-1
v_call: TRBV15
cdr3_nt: TGTGCCACCAGCAGCTACTGGGGGGATGAGCAGTTCTTC
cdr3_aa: CATSSYWGDEQFF

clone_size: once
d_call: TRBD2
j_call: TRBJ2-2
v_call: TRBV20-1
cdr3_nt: TGCAGTGCTCTCGCGGGGGGGAGGGAGCTGTTTTTT
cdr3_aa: CSALAGGRELFF

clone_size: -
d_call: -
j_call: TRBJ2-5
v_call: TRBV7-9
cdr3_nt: TGTGCCAGCAGCCCTGAGAGTCAAGAGACCCAGTACTTC
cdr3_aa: CASSPESQETQYF

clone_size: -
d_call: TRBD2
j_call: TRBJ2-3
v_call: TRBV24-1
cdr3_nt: TGTGCCACTTCCGCTAGCGGGAGCACAGATACGCAGTATTTT
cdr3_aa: CATSASGSTDTQYF

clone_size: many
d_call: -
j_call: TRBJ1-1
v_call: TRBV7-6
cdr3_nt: TGTGCCAGCAGCCAAGAGGAGGGCTACGGCACTGAAGCTTTCTTT
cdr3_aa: CASSQEEGYGTEAFF

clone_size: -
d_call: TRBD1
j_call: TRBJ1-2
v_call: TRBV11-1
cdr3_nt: TGTGCCAGCAGCTTTGACCTGACAGGGGCTGGCGGCTACACCTTC
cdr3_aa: CASSFDLTGAGGYTF